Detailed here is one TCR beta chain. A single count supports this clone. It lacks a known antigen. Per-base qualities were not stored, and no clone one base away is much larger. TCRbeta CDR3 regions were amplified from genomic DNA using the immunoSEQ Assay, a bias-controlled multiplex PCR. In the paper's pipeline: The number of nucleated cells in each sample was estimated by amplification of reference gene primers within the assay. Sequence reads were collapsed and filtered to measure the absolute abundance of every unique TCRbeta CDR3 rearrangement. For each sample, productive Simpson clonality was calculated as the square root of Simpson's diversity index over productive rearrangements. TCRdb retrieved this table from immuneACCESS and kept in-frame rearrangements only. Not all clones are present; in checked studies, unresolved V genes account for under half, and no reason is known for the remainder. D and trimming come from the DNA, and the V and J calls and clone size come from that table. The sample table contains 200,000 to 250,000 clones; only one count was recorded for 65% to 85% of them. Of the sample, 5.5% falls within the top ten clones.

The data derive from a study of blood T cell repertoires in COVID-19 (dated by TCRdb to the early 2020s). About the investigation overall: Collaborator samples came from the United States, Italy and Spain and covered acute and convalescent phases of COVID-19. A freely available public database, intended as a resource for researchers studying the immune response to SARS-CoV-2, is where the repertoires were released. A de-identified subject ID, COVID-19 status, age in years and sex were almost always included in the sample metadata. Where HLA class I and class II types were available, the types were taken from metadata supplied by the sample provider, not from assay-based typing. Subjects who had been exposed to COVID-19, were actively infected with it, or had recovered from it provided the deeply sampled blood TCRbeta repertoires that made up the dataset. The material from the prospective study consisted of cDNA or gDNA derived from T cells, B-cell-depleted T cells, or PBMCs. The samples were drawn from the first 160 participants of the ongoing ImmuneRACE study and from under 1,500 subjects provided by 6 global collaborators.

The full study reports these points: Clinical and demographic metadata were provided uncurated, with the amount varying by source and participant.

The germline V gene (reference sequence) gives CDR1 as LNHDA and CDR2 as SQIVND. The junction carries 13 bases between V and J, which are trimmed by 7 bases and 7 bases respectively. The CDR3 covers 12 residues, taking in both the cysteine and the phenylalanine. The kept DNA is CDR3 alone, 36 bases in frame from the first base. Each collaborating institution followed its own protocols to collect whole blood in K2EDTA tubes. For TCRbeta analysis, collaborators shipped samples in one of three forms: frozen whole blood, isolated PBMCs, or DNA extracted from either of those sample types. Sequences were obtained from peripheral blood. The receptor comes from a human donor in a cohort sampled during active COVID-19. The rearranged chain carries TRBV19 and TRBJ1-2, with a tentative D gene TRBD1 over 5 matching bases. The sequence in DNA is TGTGCCAGTACAGACAGTCAGTTTGGCTACACCTTC. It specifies CASTDSQFGYTF. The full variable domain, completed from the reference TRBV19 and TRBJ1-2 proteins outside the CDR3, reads DGGITQSPKYLFRKEGQNVTLSCEQNLNHDAMYWYRQDPGQGLRLIYYSQIVNDFQKGDIAEGYSVSREKKESFPLTVTSAQKNPTAFYLCASTDSQFGYTFGSGTRLTVV.